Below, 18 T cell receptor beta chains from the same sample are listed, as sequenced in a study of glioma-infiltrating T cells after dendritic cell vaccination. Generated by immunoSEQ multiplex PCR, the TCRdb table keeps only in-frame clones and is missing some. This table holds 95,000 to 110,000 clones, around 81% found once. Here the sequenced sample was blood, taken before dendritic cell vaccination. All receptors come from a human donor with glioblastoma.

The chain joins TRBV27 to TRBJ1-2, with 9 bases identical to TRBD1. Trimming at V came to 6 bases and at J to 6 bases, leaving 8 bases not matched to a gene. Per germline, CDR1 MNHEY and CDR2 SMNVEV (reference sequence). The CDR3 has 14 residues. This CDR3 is CASSPGTGFDGYTF. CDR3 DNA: TGTGCCAGCAGCCCTGGGACAGGGTTTGATGGCTACACCTTC.

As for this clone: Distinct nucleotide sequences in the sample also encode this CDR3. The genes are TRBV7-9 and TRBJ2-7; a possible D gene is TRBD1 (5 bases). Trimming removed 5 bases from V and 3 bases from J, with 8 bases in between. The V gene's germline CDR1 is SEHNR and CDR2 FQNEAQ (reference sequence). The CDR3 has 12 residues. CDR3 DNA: TGTGCCAGCAGCCTCAGGGTCTACGAGCAGTACTTC. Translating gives CASSLRVYEQYF.

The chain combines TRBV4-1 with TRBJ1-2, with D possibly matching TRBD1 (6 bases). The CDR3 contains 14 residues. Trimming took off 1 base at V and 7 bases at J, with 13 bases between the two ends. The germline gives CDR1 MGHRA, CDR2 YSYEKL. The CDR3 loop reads CASSQGSGVVGYTF. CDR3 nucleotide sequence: TGCGCCAGCAGCCAAGGATCAGGGGTTGTTGGCTACACCTTC.

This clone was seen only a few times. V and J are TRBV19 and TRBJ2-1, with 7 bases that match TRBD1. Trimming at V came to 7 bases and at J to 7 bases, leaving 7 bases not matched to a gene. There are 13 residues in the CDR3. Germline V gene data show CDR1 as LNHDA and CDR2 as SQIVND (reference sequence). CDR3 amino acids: CASTPTRGNEQFF. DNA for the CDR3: TGTGCCAGTACCCCTACCAGGGGGAATGAGCAGTTCTTC.

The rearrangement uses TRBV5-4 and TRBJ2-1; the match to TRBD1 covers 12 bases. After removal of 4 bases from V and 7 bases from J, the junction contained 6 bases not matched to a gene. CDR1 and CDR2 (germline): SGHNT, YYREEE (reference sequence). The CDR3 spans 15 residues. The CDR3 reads CASSTGTGGLNEQFF. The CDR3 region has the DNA TGTGCCAGCAGCACCGGGACAGGGGGCTTGAATGAGCAGTTCTTC.

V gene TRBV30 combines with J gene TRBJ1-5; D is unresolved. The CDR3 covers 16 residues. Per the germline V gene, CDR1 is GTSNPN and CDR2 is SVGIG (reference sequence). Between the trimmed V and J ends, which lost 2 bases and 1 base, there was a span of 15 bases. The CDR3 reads CAWSKGGLSSNQPQHF. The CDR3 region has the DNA TGTGCCTGGAGTAAGGGAGGGCTTTCAAGCAATCAGCCCCAGCATTTT.

CDR3 sequence reads: CAIRGGPTPNYEQYF. CDR3 sequence (DNA): TGTGCCATCAGGGGGGGACCAACCCCAAATTACGAGCAGTACTTC. V gene TRBV10-3 combines with J gene TRBJ2-7; TRBD2 might be the D (6 bases). Trimming cost V 6 bases and J 4 bases, with 19 bases left between them. Germline lookup yields CDR1 ENHRY and CDR2 SYGVKD. The length of the CDR3 is 15 residues.

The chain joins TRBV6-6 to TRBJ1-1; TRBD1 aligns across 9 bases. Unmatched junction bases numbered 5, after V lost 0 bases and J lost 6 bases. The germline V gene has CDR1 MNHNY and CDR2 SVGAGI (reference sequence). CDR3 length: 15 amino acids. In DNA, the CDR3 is TGTGCCAGCAGTTACTCGGACAGGGGTTATGCTGAAGCTTTCTTT. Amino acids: CASSYSDRGYAEAFF.

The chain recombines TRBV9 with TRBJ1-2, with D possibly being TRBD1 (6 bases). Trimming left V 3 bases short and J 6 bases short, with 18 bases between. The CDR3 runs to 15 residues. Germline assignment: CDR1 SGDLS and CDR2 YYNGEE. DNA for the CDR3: TGTGCCAGCAGCGCCTTACAGGGCTACAACGATGGCTACACCTTC. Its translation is CASSALQGYNDGYTF.

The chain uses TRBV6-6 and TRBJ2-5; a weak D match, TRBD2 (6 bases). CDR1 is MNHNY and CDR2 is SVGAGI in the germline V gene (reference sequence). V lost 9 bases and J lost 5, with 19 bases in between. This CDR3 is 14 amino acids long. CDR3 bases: TGTGCCAGTAGGGCGGGACTGTTTGGGGAGACCCAGTACTTC. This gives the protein CASRAGLFGETQYF.

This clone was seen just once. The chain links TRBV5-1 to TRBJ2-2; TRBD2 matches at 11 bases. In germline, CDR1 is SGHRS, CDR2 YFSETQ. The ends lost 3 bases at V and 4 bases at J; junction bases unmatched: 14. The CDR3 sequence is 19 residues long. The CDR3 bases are TGCGCCAGCAGCTCGAGGCGTCTAGCGGGGGGTTCCTTCACCGGGGAGCTGTTTTTT. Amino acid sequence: CASSSRRLAGGSFTGELFF.

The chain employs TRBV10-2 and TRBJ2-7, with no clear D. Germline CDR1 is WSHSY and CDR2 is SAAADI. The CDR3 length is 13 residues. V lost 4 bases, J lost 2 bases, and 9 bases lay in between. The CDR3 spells CASSVGRTYEQYF. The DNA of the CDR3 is TGCGCCAGCAGTGTGGGCAGGACCTACGAGCAGTACTTC.

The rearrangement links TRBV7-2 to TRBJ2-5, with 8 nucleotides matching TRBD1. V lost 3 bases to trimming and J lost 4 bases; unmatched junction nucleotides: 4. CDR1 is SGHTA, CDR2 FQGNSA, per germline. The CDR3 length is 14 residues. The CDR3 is CASSFRTGRETQYF. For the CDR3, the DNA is TGTGCCAGCAGCTTCAGGACAGGGCGAGAGACCCAGTACTTC.

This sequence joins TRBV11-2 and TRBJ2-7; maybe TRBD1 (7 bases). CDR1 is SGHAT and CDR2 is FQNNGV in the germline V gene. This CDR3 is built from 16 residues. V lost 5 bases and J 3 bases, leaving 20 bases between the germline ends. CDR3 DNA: TGTGCCAGCAGCCCTATAGGCCGACAGGGAGGCTACGAGCAGTACTTC. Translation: CASSPIGRQGGYEQYF.

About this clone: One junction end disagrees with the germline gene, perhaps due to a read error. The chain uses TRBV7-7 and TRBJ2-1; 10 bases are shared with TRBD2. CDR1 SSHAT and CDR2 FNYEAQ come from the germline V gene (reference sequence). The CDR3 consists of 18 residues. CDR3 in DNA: TGTGCTAGCAGCTTAGCCCCCAGCGGGGGGGTCTCCTACAATGAGCAGTTCTTC. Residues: CASSLAPSGGVSYNEQFF.

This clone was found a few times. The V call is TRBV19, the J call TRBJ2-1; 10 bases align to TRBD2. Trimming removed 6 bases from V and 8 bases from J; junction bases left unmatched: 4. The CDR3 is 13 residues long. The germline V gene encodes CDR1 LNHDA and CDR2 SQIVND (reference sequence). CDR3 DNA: TGTGCCAGTAGCCCTAGCGGGGGCGATGAGCAGTTCTTC. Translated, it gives CASSPSGGDEQFF.

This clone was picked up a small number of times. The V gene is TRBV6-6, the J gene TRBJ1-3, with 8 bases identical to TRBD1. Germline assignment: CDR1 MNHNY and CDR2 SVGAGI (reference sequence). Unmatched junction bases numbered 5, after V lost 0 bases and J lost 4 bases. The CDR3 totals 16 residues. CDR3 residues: CASSYSTGEFGNTIYF. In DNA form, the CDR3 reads TGTGCCAGCAGTTACTCGACAGGGGAGTTCGGAAACACCATATATTTT.

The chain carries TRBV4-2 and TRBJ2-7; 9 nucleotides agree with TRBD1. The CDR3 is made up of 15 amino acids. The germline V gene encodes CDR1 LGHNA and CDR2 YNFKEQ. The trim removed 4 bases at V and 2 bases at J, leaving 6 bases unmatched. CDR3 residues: CASSPGQGGAYEQYF. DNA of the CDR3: TGTGCCAGCAGCCCGGGACAGGGCGGGGCCTACGAGCAGTACTTC.